This TCR beta chain was recorded in a study of human T cells and chemical hapten exposure. At the level of the study: Patients, predominantly female, presented with alopecia areata, totalis or universalis.

There are many counts of this clonotype. The target antigen is unknown. General study points: Sensitizing to DPC left TCRs with a frequency above 1 in 1000 unaltered.

The library gave individual cDNA molecules unique molecular identifiers. In TCRdb, the RACE reads were re-called with MiXCR into one record per CDR3 protein. The profile shows over 100,000 distinct CDR3 sequences, 9.2% of them singletons. Time point meaning: patch test 2, 6 weeks after DPC sensitization. Treatment of the sample: therapeutic diphenylcyclopropenone sensitization with weekly scalp DPC. Alopecia patients, 18 to 70 years old and DPC-suitable, served as donors. V was clipped by 5 bases and J by 1 base, with 21 bases between them. The germline V gene encodes CDR1 SEHNR and CDR2 FQNEAQ (reference sequence). The CDR3 is made up of 17 amino acids.

The receptor's source is a middle-aged woman with alopecia areata. Some clones in this sample may be carry-over from other donors' samples. The material was whole blood, obtained in connection with sensitization to the hapten diphenylcyclopropenone (DPC). The chain joins TRBV7-9 to TRBJ2-7; TRBD2 might be the D (7 bases). CDR3 coding DNA: TGTGCCAGCAGCCGGGGGGCCACAAATATAGCTTCCTACGAGCAGTACTTC. It yields the protein CASSRGATNIASYEQYF.